The 5 T cell receptor beta chains listed next were all sequenced from one sample in a study of T-cell memory formation after mild COVID-19. TCRdb fed the 5' RACE reads into MiXCR, producing one record per CDR3 protein. In the table there are 90,000 to 120,000 distinct CDR3 sequences, 18% of which are singletons. Sequencing input: PBMCs or a T cell subset sorted from them (not recorded which). The receptors were sampled from a man aged 18 to 29 who had mild COVID-19 (a few samples of this study predate the infection). Cell type and time point are not known.

The rearrangement uses TRBV20-1 and TRBJ2-7; the match to TRBD1 covers 9 bases. J lost 2 bases, V lost 1 base, and 3 bases had no gene match. This CDR3 has 14 residues. Per germline, CDR1 DFQATT and CDR2 SNEGSKA (reference sequence). The CDR3 spells CSARAHRGPYEQYV. The CDR3 coding sequence is TGCAGTGCTAGAGCCCACAGGGGGCCCTACGAGCAGTACGTC.

This clonotype appeared a few times. V is TRBV20-1 and J is TRBJ2-1; 7 bases line up with TRBD2. V lost 1 base and J lost 0; bases outside the gene matches: 9. The CDR3 has 17 residues. Per germline, CDR1 DFQATT and CDR2 SNEGSKA (reference sequence). In DNA, the CDR3 is TGCAGTGCTAGAGGGGGGGGATGGTGGAGCTCCTACAATGAGCAGTTCTTC. Translation: CSARGGGWWSSYNEQFF.

This clonotype turned up a few times. The chain couples TRBV5-1 to TRBJ2-7; tentatively, D is TRBD2 (6 bases). Trimming shortened V by 5 bases and J by 2 bases, and 11 bases separated the two germline ends. The CDR3 spans 13 residues. Germline V gives CDR1 SGHRS, CDR2 YFSETQ. CDR3 in DNA: TGCGCCAGCAGTACGGGGGATACCTACGAGCAGTACTTC. This sequence encodes CASSTGDTYEQYF.

This chain connects TRBV20-1 to TRBJ2-7; 8 bases agree with TRBD1. CDR1 DFQATT and CDR2 SNEGSKA come from the germline V gene (reference sequence). Trimming at V came to 2 bases and at J to 3 bases, leaving 6 bases not matched to a gene. This CDR3 comprises 14 residues. CDR3 DNA: TGCAGTGCTAGAAGGCCAGGGGGCCGCTACGAGCAGTACTTC. Protein sequence: CSARRPGGRYEQYF.

The genes are TRBV18 and TRBJ1-4; no clear D. The CDR3 sequence is 13 residues long. Germline-derived CDR1 and CDR2 are KGHSH and LQKENI. V lost 3 bases, J lost 5 bases, and 7 bases lay in between. CDR3 sequence: CASSPVSNEKLFF. The CDR3 DNA is TGTGCCAGCTCACCCGTCTCAAATGAAAAACTGTTTTTT.